This T cell receptor (beta chain) was sequenced during a study of blood T cells in healthy people across ages. This CDR3 is 14 amino acids long. Looked up from germline, CDR1 is SGHAT and CDR2 is FQDESV (reference sequence). The sample providers were healthy Caucasian people from Russia, aged about 6 to 90. Total RNA, at least 5 micrograms per sample, was extracted from PBMCs. Alongside a J-beta primer mix, a sample-barcoded 5' primer served in a second PCR lasting about 7 to 11 cycles. TCRdb processed the 5' RACE reads anew with MiXCR; each CDR3 protein has one entry. In the table there are more than 1,400,000 distinct CDR3 sequences, approximately 38% of which are singletons. As to this clonotype: The junction departs from the called germline gene at one end, perhaps through a read error.

Sequencing was carried out using blood. The chain uses TRBV11-1 and TRBJ1-2; TRBD1 matches at 7 bases. The receptor was derived from a woman under 30 in good health. CDR3 in amino acids: CAGSSGQSNYGYTF. In nucleotides, the CDR3 is TGTGCCGGCAGCTCGGGACAGTCGAACTATGGCTACACCTTC.